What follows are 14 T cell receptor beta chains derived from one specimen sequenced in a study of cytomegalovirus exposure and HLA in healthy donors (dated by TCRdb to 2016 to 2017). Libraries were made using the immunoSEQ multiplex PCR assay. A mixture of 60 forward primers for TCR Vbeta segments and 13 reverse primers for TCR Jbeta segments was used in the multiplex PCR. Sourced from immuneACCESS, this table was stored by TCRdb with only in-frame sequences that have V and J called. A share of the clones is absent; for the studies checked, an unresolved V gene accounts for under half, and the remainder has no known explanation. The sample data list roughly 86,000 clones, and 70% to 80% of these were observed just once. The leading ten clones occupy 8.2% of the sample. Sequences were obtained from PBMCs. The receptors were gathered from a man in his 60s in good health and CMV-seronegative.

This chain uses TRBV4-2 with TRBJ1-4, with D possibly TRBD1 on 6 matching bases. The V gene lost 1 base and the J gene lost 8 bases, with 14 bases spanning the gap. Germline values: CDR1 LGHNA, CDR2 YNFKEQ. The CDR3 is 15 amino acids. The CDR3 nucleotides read TGTGCCAGCAGCCAAGCGGCAGGGGACGGAGAAAAACTGTTTTTT. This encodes CASSQAAGDGEKLFF.

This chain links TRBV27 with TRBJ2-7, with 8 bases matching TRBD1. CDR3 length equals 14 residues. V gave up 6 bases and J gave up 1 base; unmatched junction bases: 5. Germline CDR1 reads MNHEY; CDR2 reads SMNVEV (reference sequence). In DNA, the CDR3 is TGTGCCAGCAGGCCGGGACAGGCATCCTACGAGCAGTACTTC. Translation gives CASRPGQASYEQYF.

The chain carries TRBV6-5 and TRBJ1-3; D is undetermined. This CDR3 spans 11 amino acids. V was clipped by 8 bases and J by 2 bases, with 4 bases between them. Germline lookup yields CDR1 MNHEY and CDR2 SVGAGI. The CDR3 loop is CASRAGNTIYF. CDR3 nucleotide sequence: TGTGCCAGCCGAGCTGGAAACACCATATATTTT.

The CDR3 spells CASSEATGSEQYF. CDR3 DNA: TGTGCCAGCAGTGAGGCGACGGGGAGCGAGCAGTACTTC. The genes are TRBV6-1 and TRBJ2-7, with a possible D match to TRBD2 (5 bases). V was pared by 3 bases and J by 6 bases, with 12 bases between. CDR1 is MNHNS and CDR2 is SASEGT in the germline V gene. The CDR3 runs 13 residues.

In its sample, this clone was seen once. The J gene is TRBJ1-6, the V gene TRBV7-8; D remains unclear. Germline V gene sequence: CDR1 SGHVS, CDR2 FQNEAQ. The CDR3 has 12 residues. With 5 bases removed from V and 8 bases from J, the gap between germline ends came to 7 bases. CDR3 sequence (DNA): TGTGCCAGCAGCCCACGGGATTCACCCCTCCACTTT. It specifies CASSPRDSPLHF.

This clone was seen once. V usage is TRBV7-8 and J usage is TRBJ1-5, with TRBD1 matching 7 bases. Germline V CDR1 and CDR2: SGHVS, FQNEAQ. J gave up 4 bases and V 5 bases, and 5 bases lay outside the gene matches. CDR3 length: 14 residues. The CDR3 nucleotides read TGTGCCAGCAGCAAAGGGACAGAAAATCAGCCCCAGCATTTT. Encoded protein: CASSKGTENQPQHF.

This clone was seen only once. The CDR3 nucleotides read TGTGCCACCAGCAGTGCCACTATAGGGGGCACTGAAGCTTTCTTT. Its protein is CATSSATIGGTEAFF. The rearrangement joins TRBV15 to TRBJ1-1; TRBD1 might be the D (6 bases). The CDR3 totals 15 residues. Germline V gene sequence: CDR1 LNHNV, CDR2 YYDKDF (reference sequence). V was shortened by 3 bases and J by 4 bases, with 15 bases between the two germline ends.

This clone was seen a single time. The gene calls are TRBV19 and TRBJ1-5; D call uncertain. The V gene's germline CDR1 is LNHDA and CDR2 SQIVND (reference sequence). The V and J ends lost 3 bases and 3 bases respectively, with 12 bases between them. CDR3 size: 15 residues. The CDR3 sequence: CASSIDFSLNQPQHF. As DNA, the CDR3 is TGTGCCAGTAGTATTGATTTTAGTCTCAATCAGCCCCAGCATTTT.

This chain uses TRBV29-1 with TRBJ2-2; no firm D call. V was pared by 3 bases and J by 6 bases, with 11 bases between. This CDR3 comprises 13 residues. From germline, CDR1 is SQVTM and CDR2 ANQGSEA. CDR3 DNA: TGCAGCGTTGACGGCCTAGGCCCCGGGGAGCTGTTTTTT. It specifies CSVDGLGPGELFF.

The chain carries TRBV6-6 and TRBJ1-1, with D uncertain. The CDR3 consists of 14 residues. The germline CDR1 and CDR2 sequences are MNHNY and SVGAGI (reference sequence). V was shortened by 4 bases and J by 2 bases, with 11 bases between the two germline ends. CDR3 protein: CASSWPQENTEAFF. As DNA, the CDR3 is TGTGCCAGCAGTTGGCCCCAGGAAAACACTGAAGCTTTCTTT.

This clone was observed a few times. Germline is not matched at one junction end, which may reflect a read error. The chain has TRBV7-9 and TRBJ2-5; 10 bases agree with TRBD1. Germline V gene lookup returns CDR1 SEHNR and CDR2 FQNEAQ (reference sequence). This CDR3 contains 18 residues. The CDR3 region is CSSSQRVWDRGYQETQYF. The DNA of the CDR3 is TGTTCCAGCAGCCAGAGGGTTTGGGACAGGGGATATCAAGAGACCCAGTACTTC.

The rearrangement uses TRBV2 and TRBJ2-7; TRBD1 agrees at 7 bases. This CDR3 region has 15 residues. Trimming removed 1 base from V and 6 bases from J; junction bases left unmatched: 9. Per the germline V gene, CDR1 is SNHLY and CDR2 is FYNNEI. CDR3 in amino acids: CASSEEGAPFGEQYF. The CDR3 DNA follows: TGTGCCAGCAGTGAAGAGGGGGCGCCGTTTGGCGAGCAGTACTTC. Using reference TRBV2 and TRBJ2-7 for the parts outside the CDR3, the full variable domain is EPEVTQTPSHQVTQMGQEVILRCVPISNHLYFYWYRQILGQKVEFLVSFYNNEISEKSEIFDDQFSVERPDGSNFTLKIRSTKLEDSAMYFCASSEEGAPFGEQYFGPGTRLTVT.

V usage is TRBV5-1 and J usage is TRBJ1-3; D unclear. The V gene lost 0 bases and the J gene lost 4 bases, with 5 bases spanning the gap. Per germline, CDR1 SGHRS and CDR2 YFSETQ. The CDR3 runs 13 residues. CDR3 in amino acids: CASSLGQGNTIYF. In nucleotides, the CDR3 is TGCGCCAGCAGCTTGGGGCAAGGAAACACCATATATTTT.

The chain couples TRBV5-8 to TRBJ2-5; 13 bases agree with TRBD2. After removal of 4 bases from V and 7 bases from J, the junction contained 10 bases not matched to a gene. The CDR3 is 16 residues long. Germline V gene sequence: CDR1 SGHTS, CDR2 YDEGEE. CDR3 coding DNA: TGTGCCAGCAGCCCCCGACTAGCGGGGGGCCCCGGGACCCAGTACTTC. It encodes CASSPRLAGGPGTQYF.